This TCR beta chain was retrieved from a study of CD8 T cells in ankylosing spondylitis. Study-level results: Clones linked to the disease showed a CD8+ phenotype. They occurred at relatively low frequencies in peripheral blood. Ankylosing spondylitis blood seemed to carry a telltale TCR beta motif made of roughly 8 highly homologous variants. Reportedly, matched ankylosing spondylitis synovial fluid was significantly enriched for disease-linked clones.

J gave up 7 bases and V 5 bases, and 9 bases lay outside the gene matches. The CDR3 is 15 amino acids. In this sample, this clonotype turned up many times. The antigen is not known. TCRdb reprocessed the 5' RACE reads with MiXCR, giving one entry per CDR3 protein. Of some 240,000 distinct CDR3 sequences listed, roughly a quarter are singletons. The chain carries TRBV12-3 or TRBV12-4 and TRBJ2-2, with TRBD2 matching over 8 bases. This receptor was obtained from a male donor with ankylosing spondylitis or in good health (not recorded which). The sample consisted of blood, either unsorted or a sorted T cell fraction (not recorded which). CDR3 loop: CASSPIGGANGELFF. Written as DNA, the CDR3 is TGTGCCAGCAGTCCAATCGGGGGGGCCAACGGGGAGCTGTTTTTT.